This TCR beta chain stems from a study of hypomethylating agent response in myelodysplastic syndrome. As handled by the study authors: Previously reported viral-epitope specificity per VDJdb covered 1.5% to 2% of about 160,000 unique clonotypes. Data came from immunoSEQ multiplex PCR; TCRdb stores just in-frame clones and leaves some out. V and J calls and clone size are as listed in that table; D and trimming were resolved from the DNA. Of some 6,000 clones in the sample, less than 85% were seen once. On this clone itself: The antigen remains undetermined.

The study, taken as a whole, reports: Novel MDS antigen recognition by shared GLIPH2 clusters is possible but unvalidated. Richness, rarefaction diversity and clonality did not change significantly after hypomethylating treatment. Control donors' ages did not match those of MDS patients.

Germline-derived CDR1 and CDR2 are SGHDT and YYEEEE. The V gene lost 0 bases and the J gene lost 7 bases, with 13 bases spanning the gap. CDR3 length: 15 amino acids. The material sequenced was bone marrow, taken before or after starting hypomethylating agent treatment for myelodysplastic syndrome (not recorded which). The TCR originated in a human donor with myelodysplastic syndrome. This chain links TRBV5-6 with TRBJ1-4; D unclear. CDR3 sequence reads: CASSLAPGSAEKLFF. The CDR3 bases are TGTGCCAGCAGCTTGGCCCCGGGCAGCGCTGAAAAACTGTTTTTT.